What follows are 21 T cell receptor beta chains derived from one specimen sequenced in a study of vaccination and CD4 T cells after COVID-19. No antigen has been assigned to these receptors. Scientists ran DNA taken from cultured CD4+ T cells through the Oncomine TCR Beta short-read assay for sequencing. A single record per CDR3 protein comes from TCRdb applying MiXCR to the PCR reads. The data contain 11,000 to 15,000 distinct CDR3 sequences, about 31% of them singletons. Treatment denoted: roughly 11-day PBMC culture with coronavirus spike peptide pools or control peptides (ViraFEST assay). The sample consisted of cultured CD4+ T cells from blood. All receptors come from a human donor with COVID-19.

V gene TRBV5-4 combines with J gene TRBJ1-2, with a weak D call TRBD1 (5 bases). Germline V lookup: CDR1 SGHNT, CDR2 YYREEE (reference sequence). This CDR3 comprises 15 residues. Trimming removed 0 bases from V and 3 bases from J, with 12 bases in between. CDR3 bases: TGTGCCAGCAGCTTGGTGGGCAGGGTCGACTATGGCTACACCTTC. Residues: CASSLVGRVDYGYTF.

This clonotype was counted a few times. The chain recombines TRBV20-1 with TRBJ2-2, with D maybe TRBD2 (7 bases). This CDR3 comprises 15 residues. Germline CDR1 is DFQATT and CDR2 is SNEGSKA (reference sequence). Trimming took off 3 bases at V and 4 bases at J, with 15 bases between the two ends. CDR3 in amino acids: CSASGGGPLTGELFF. The CDR3 bases are TGCAGTGCTAGTGGGGGGGGCCCGCTCACCGGGGAGCTGTTTTTT.

The V call is TRBV6-1, the J call TRBJ2-1; the match to TRBD1 covers 9 bases. This CDR3 comprises 14 residues. The V gene end was trimmed by 7 bases and the J gene end by 5 bases; junction bases not matched to a gene: 6. Germline V gene lookup returns CDR1 MNHNS and CDR2 SASEGT. As DNA, the CDR3 is TGTGCCAGCAAAGGGACAGGGACCCACAATGAGCAGTTCTTC. Amino acid sequence: CASKGTGTHNEQFF.

The J gene is TRBJ1-1, the V gene TRBV6-5; no clear D gene. Per germline, CDR1 MNHEY and CDR2 SVGAGI. CDR3 length: 14 residues. With 0 bases removed from V and 4 bases from J, the gap between germline ends came to 9 bases. The DNA for the CDR3 is TGTGCCAGCAGTTACTCAGGGAGCGGCACTGAAGCTTTCTTT. Translation gives CASSYSGSGTEAFF.

The V and J genes are TRBV6-1 and TRBJ1-2, with 12 bases matching TRBD1. V lost 7 bases, J lost 6 bases, and 12 bases stayed unmatched. This CDR3 has 16 residues. CDR1 and CDR2 from the germline V gene are MNHNS and SASEGT. The CDR3 DNA reads as TGTGCCAGCAACCGGGACAGGGGGCGCGCGGAAGATGGCTACACCTTC. It yields the protein CASNRDRGRAEDGYTF.

The chain uses TRBV10-3 and TRBJ2-7; a weak D match, TRBD1 (6 bases). This CDR3 has 14 residues. Trimming took off 2 bases at V and 3 bases at J, with 11 bases between the two ends. Germline assignment: CDR1 ENHRY and CDR2 SYGVKD. This CDR3 is CAISEGGGRYEQYF. In DNA form, the CDR3 reads TGTGCCATCAGTGAGGGTGGGGGCCGCTACGAGCAGTACTTC.

The rearrangement links TRBV6-5 to TRBJ1-1; D ambiguous. The germline V and J ends were trimmed by 2 bases and 3 bases, with 7 bases remaining between them. CDR1 and CDR2 (germline): MNHEY, SVGAGI. The CDR3 runs 13 residues. The CDR3 protein is CASSYRGHTEAFF. CDR3 nucleotide sequence: TGTGCCAGCAGTTACAGAGGCCACACTGAAGCTTTCTTT.

The chain links TRBV11-2 to TRBJ1-2; D is perhaps TRBD1 (5 bases). The CDR3 is 14 amino acids. Germline V gene lookup returns CDR1 SGHAT and CDR2 FQNNGV. The V gene lost 5 bases and the J gene lost 1 base, with 11 bases spanning the gap. The CDR3 DNA sequence: TGTGCCAGCAGCCCCAGGGATCGTAACTATGGCTACACCTTC. Its protein is CASSPRDRNYGYTF.

The chain employs TRBV12-5 and TRBJ2-7; the D is unclear. Germline V gene sequence: CDR1 LGHNT, CDR2 FRNRAP. Trimming left V 0 bases short and J 5 bases short, with 8 bases between. The CDR3 runs 13 residues. In nucleotides, the CDR3 is TGTGCTAGTGGTTTGGTACGGTTAAACGAGCAGTACTTC. Amino acid sequence: CASGLVRLNEQYF.

The chain has TRBV5-1 and TRBJ2-3, with no clear D. The CDR3 is 15 amino acids. V gave up 0 bases and J gave up 1 base, with 9 bases separating them. Germline loops: CDR1 SGHRS, CDR2 YFSETQ. CDR3 region: CASSLAGPRTDTQYF. Here the CDR3 DNA reads TGCGCCAGCAGCTTGGCCGGGCCCCGCACAGATACGCAGTATTTT.

The V gene is TRBV20-1, the J gene TRBJ2-7; D gene uncertain. The ends were cut back, 5 bases at V and 4 bases at J, with 18 bases in the middle. Germline V gives CDR1 DFQATT, CDR2 SNEGSKA (reference sequence). The CDR3 is 14 amino acids. CDR3 loop: CSAPTSSITYEQYF. CDR3 coding DNA: TGCAGTGCTCCTACCTCCTCAATTACATACGAGCAGTACTTC.

This chain joins TRBV19 and TRBJ2-5; D remains ambiguous. V shed 1 base and J shed 0 bases, with 6 bases lying between them. Germline V gene sequence: CDR1 LNHDA, CDR2 SQIVND (reference sequence). There are 14 residues in the CDR3. CDR3 protein: CASSIATHQETQYF. The CDR3 DNA sequence: TGTGCCAGTAGTATAGCCACACACCAAGAGACCCAGTACTTC.

This clonotype was seen just once. The CDR3 region has the DNA TGCGCCAGCAGCCAAGAGCCCCTTCTGGCGCAGTATTTT. Its translation: CASSQEPLLAQYF. J is TRBJ2-3 and V is TRBV4-1; no clear D. Germline loops: CDR1 MGHRA, CDR2 YSYEKL. V lost 0 bases to trimming and J lost 10 bases, with 11 bases between them. There are 13 residues in the CDR3.

This clonotype was picked up a small number of times. The chain couples TRBV20-1 to TRBJ2-3; D ambiguous. CDR1 is DFQATT and CDR2 is SNEGSKA in the germline V gene (reference sequence). This CDR3 region has 11 residues. Trimming cost V 6 bases and J 6 bases, with 10 bases left between them. The CDR3 coding sequence is TGCAGTGCCACACAGAGGGATACGCAGTATTTT. This encodes CSATQRDTQYF.

V usage is TRBV6-2 or TRBV6-3 and J usage is TRBJ2-1; TRBD2 might be the D (5 bases). V lost 5 bases and J lost 6, with 29 bases in between. This CDR3 is built from 19 residues. Germline CDR1 MNHEY, CDR2 SVGEGT. CDR3 sequence (DNA): TGTGCCAGCAGTCATCACCGGGGTACTAGATTATCACGCGGCAATGAGCAGTTCTTC. It encodes CASSHHRGTRLSRGNEQFF.

V is TRBV6-4 and J is TRBJ1-2, with TRBD1 matching over 9 bases. Germline V gene data show CDR1 as MRHNA and CDR2 as SNTAGT. Trimming cost V 0 bases and J 7 bases; bases outside gene matches: 0. This CDR3 spans 13 amino acids. The CDR3 here is CASSDSTGGGYTF. Written as DNA, the CDR3 is TGTGCCAGCAGTGACTCGACAGGGGGTGGCTACACCTTC.

The gene calls are TRBV10-3 and TRBJ2-2; TRBD2 is a possible D gene (6 bases). Germline-derived CDR1 and CDR2 are ENHRY and SYGVKD. Trimming removed 11 bases from V and 0 bases from J, with 22 bases in between. CDR3 size: 17 residues. This CDR3 is CAVTPRTGDANTGELFF. DNA for the CDR3: TGTGCCGTCACACCACGAACGGGGGATGCGAACACCGGGGAGCTGTTTTTT.

The genes are TRBV5-6 and TRBJ2-7; D unclear. V was pared by 0 bases and J by 1 base, with 5 bases between. Germline V CDR1 and CDR2: SGHDT, YYEEEE. CDR3 length: 13 amino acids. The CDR3 region is CASSLDRSYEQYF. CDR3 in DNA: TGTGCCAGCAGCTTGGACAGATCCTACGAGCAGTACTTC. Full variable domain (outside the CDR3, taken from reference TRBV5-6 and TRBJ2-7): DAGVTQSPTHLIKTRGQQVTLRCSPKSGHDTVSWYQQALGQGPQFIFQYYEEEERQRGNFPDRFSGHQFPNYSSELNVNALLLGDSALYLCASSLDRSYEQYFGPGTRLTVT.

The sample holds a few counts of this clonotype. The V gene is TRBV6-5, the J gene TRBJ1-1, with D unresolved. V was clipped by 2 bases and J by 6 bases, with 10 bases between them. The germline gives CDR1 MNHEY, CDR2 SVGAGI. The CDR3 runs to 13 residues. CDR3 DNA sequence: TGTGCCAGCAGTTACGCGGCGGGTTCTGAAGCTTTCTTT. As protein: CASSYAAGSEAFF.

The gene calls are TRBV10-1 and TRBJ2-2, with TRBD1 as a possible D gene (6 bases). Germline V gene lookup returns CDR1 WNHNN and CDR2 SYGVQD (reference sequence). Deletions cut 1 base from V and 2 bases from J, with 8 bases between. There are 15 residues in the CDR3. As DNA, the CDR3 is TGCGCCAGCAGTGAGTACAGGGCTAACACCGGGGAGCTGTTTTTT. It yields the protein CASSEYRANTGELFF.

The chain links TRBV12-3 or TRBV12-4 to TRBJ2-2; D is ambiguous. The ends were cut back, 7 bases at V and 3 bases at J, with 6 bases in the middle. The CDR3 runs to 12 residues. In DNA, the CDR3 is TGTGCCAGCAAAGAATACACCGGGGAGCTGTTTTTT. Encoded protein: CASKEYTGELFF.